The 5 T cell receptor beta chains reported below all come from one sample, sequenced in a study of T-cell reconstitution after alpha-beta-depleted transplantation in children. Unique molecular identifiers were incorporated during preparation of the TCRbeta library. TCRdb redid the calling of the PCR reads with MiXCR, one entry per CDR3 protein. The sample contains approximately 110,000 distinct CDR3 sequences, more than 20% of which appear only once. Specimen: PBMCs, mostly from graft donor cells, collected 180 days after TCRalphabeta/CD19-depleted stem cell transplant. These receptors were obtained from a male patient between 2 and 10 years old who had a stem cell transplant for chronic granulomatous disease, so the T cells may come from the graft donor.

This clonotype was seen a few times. The CDR3 spells CATTYGLAENEQFF. The CDR3 coding sequence is TGTGCCACCACCTACGGACTAGCGGAGAATGAGCAGTTCTTC. V and J are TRBV15 and TRBJ2-1; 10 nucleotides line up with TRBD2. V trimming: 7 bases; J trimming: 7 bases; junction bases outside the gene matches: 7. The length of the CDR3 is 14 residues. Germline V gene sequence: CDR1 LNHNV, CDR2 YYDKDF (reference sequence).

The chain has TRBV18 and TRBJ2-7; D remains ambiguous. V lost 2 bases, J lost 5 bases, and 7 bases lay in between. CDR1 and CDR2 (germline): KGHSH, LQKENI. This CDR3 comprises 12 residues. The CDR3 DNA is TGTGCCAGCTCACCAGAGACCGACGAGCAGTACTTC. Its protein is CASSPETDEQYF. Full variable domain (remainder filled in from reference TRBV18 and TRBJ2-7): NAGVMQNPRHLVRRRGQEARLRCSPMKGHSHVYWYRQLPEEGLKFMVYLQKENIIDESGMPKERFSAEFPKEGPSILRIQQVVRGDSAAYFCASSPETDEQYFGPGTRLTVT.

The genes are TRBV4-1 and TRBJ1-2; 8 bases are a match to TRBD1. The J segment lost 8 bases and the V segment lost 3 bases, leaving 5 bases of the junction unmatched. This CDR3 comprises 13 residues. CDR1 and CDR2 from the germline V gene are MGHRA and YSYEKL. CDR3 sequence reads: CASSQDRVGGYTF. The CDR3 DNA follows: TGCGCCAGCAGCCAGGACAGGGTGGGCGGCTACACCTTC.

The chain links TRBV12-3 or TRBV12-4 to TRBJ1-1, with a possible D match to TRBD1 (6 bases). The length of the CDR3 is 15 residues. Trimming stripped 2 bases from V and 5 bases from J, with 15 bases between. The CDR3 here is CASSLFSQGNTEAFF. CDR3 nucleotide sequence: TGTGCCAGCAGTTTATTTAGTCAGGGGAATACTGAAGCTTTCTTT.

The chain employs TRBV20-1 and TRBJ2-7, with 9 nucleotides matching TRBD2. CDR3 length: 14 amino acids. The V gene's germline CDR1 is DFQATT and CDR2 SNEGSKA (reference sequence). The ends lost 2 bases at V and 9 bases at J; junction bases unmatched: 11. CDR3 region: CSARPGLATPRQYF. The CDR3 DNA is TGCAGTGCTAGACCGGGACTAGCTACTCCTAGGCAGTACTTC.